Listed below are T cell receptor beta chains from one sample, sequenced in a study of blood T cell repertoires in COVID-19. TCRdb keeps only in-frame clones here, not all; method: immunoSEQ multiplex PCR. The sample gives around 94,000 clones, 80% of which show up once; roughly 20% is in the top ten. Material: peripheral blood. The receptor source for this set is a human donor in a cohort sampled during active COVID-19. Each CDR3 is given without its conserved first and last residue. For some rows the clone size is stated as once, few or many, or as a class when expanded; others skip it.

>NA|TRBJ2-7|TRBV28
ASSFEGGTRS
>NA|TRBJ1-2|TRBV18
ASSPVSGQGFNYGYT
>NA|TRBJ2-7|TRBV9
ASSVEGTGGFEQY
>once|TRBJ2-7|TRBV5-4
ASSLGSEVSEQY
>NA|TRBJ2-7|TRBV2
ASSLDRHYEQY
>NA|TRBJ1-1|TRBV12-3/TRBV12-4
ASTASGSRKAF
>once|TRBJ2-7|TRBV11-2
ASKGQGFFTSSYEQY
>few|TRBJ1-1|TRBV28
ASSYPPGQGNTEAF
>NA|TRBJ2-7|TRBV5-6
ASTATGAEQY
>NA|TRBJ2-7|TRBV15
ATSRGQGRRTYEQY
>NA|TRBJ2-7|TRBV7-9
ASSPRDRGITGSYEQY
>NA|TRBJ2-7|TRBV7-8
ASSPRRIGGSSEQY
>NA|TRBJ2-7|TRBV10-3
AISGTGAYEQY
>few|TRBJ1-5|TRBV3-1/TRBV3-2
ASSQGQSNQPQH
>NA|TRBJ2-7|TRBV3-1/TRBV3-2
ASSPLLSRAGAYEQY
>NA|TRBJ2-7|TRBV9
ASSVEPLGPYEQY
>NA|TRBJ2-5|TRBV2
ASKNWETQY
>NA|TRBJ1-5|TRBV28
ASLNRDSSNQPQH
>NA|TRBJ2-6|TRBV14
ASSPRDRSLGANVLT
>NA|TRBJ2-7|TRBV28
ASRPGQEYEQY
>NA|TRBJ1-2|TRBV28
ASSLGGGRGYGYT
>NA|TRBJ1-1|TRBV12-3/TRBV12-4
ASGRQGRAF
>NA|TRBJ2-7|TRBV19
ASSNQGIRDEQY
>NA|TRBJ2-7|TRBV5-1
ASSPGHTYEQY
>NA|TRBJ2-7|TRBV7-3
ASSPTPTNSYEQY
>few|TRBJ1-6|TRBV7-9
ASSAMWTGDSPLH
>NA|TRBJ2-7|TRBV5-1
ASSLESSGLSYEQY
>NA|TRBJ2-7|TRBV27
ASSATGLAESYEQY
>NA|TRBJ2-7|TRBV5-1
ASSLPVAGGEQY
>NA|TRBJ2-7|TRBV12-3/TRBV12-4
ASSTGTGSGR
>once|TRBJ1-5|TRBV19
ASSLAGNQPQH
>NA|TRBJ1-6|TRBV27
ASSLSTGINSPLH
>once|TRBJ2-7|TRBV5-5
ASSLAKSGGLYEQY
>NA|TRBJ1-1|TRBV11-2
ASSGRRTEAF
>NA|TRBJ2-7|TRBV27
ASSLGPSGVEQY
>NA|TRBJ2-7|TRBV30
AWTPVGAYEQY
>few|TRBJ2-5|TRBV3-1/TRBV3-2
ASSQDSSGVEETQY
>NA|TRBJ2-7|TRBV5-1
ASSQTSGSYEQY
>once|TRBJ2-5|TRBV20-1
SASLTGDLETQY
>NA|TRBJ2-1|TRBV3-1/TRBV3-2
ASSRTSGDNNEQF
>NA|TRBJ2-7|TRBV6-7
ASSFVLTSGDYEQY
>NA|TRBJ2-7|TRBV18
ASSPGTGSGQY
>NA|TRBJ1-2|TRBV9
ASSAQVGTAGGYT
>NA|TRBJ2-7|TRBV5-4
ASSLQRGSSSEQY
>NA|TRBJ2-1|TRBV15
ATSRDLSGVVNEQF
>NA|TRBJ2-3|TRBV6-1
ASSEGSHHSTDTQY
>NA|TRBJ2-7|TRBV6-5
ASGGGGTGGFEQY
>NA|TRBJ2-7|TRBV28
ASSSPGQGPPQL